The subject of this entry is one TCR beta chain. This sample is drawn from a study of beta chain features in type 1 diabetes. TCRB transcripts that were expressed got sequenced, as all of the isolated RNA had been reverse transcribed. Clones were sequenced by immunoSEQ multiplex PCR, and TCRdb holds only the in-frame ones, with some missing. The sample carries 810,000 or so clones, roughly a sixth recorded once. Germline V gives CDR1 SGHRS, CDR2 YFSETQ. The CDR3 consists of 16 residues. V was pared by 0 bases and J by 7 bases, with 6 bases of the junction left unmatched. The material sequenced was naive CD4+ T cells from blood. The source is a young woman in good health. The chain is built from TRBV5-1 and TRBJ2-1; 11 bases match TRBD2. CDR3 amino acids: CASSLELAGVGNEQFF. In DNA, the CDR3 is TGCGCCAGCAGCTTGGAACTAGCGGGAGTTGGGAATGAGCAGTTCTTC.